The T cell receptor (beta chain) described here comes from a study of molecular identifiers for immune sequencing clone quantification. General observations from the study: Highly expanded clone sizes could be underestimated through barcode sharing by identical TCR molecules. Detectable among roughly 920,000 naive cells, according to reports, was Jurkat TCR RNA spiked in from one cell.

Note on this clonotype: Its antigen remains unknown.

Germline CDR1 reads SGHAT; CDR2 reads FQNNGV. V shed 5 bases and J 0 bases; nucleotides not matched to a gene: 4. The CDR3 is 17 residues long. Naive CD8 libraries came from around 18,000 to 910,000 sorted cells with 10%, 30% or 50% RNA. Naive CD8 T cells were picked out by sorting for CD8+CD4-CCR7+CD45RA+. TCRdb fed the PCR reads into MiXCR, producing one record per CDR3 protein. This table has 460,000 or so distinct CDR3 sequences, under 30% appearing once. This receptor was obtained from a human donor in good health. Some libraries in this study had Jurkat cell RNA spiked in. The V call is TRBV11-2, the J call TRBJ2-7; 16 bases line up with TRBD2. The sample comprised naive CD8+ T cells from blood, with Jurkat cell RNA spiked in. Noted subset: FACS-sorted CD8+CD4-CCR7+CD45RA+ naive T cells. The CDR3 protein is CASSPGLAGGSSYEQYF. CDR3 DNA sequence: TGTGCCAGCAGCCCGGGACTAGCGGGAGGGAGCTCCTACGAGCAGTACTTC.